Presented here are 6 T cell receptor beta chains from one specimen sequenced in a study of T cells in Graves' hyperthyroidism and ophthalmopathy. TCR beta CDR3 regions were amplified from RNA transcripts. A set of HTBI primers served as the primers for a first-round RT-PCR of the TCR CDR3. MiXCR, applied by TCRdb to the multiplex PCR reads, yields one record per CDR3 protein. The repertoire holds about 590,000 distinct CDR3 sequences, 15% to 19% seen once, with around 7.8% in the top ten. Source material: blood. These receptors were obtained from a woman in her 30s with Graves' hyperthyroidism.

This clonotype occurred many times. The gene calls are TRBV4-3 and TRBJ2-1; the D is unclear. Germline V gene lookup returns CDR1 LGHNA and CDR2 YSLEER. The CDR3 consists of 15 residues. With 3 bases removed from V and 4 bases from J, the gap between germline ends came to 13 bases. The CDR3 nucleotides are TGCGCCAGCAGCCACTGGGTGCTCACATACAATGAGCAGTTCTTC. Translating it yields CASSHWVLTYNEQFF.

This clonotype was picked up many times. The chain carries TRBV3-1 and TRBJ2-1, with 11 bases identical to TRBD2. Germline V lookup: CDR1 LGHDT, CDR2 YNNKEL (reference sequence). The CDR3 loop spans 15 amino acids. J was trimmed by 6 bases and V by 2 bases; bases with no gene match: 3. CDR3 sequence reads: CASSQFGTSGNEQFF. CDR3 DNA sequence: TGTGCCAGCAGCCAATTTGGGACTAGCGGCAATGAGCAGTTCTTC.

The V gene is TRBV7-9, the J gene TRBJ2-6, with D hard to call. This CDR3 is 16 amino acids long. Per germline, CDR1 SEHNR and CDR2 FQNEAQ (reference sequence). V dropped 5 bases and J dropped 2 bases, with 13 bases sitting between them. In DNA form, the CDR3 reads TGTGCCAGCAGCCCCCCGGGTCCCACTGGGGCCAACGTCCTGACTTTC. Amino acids: CASSPPGPTGANVLTF.

This clonotype was recorded at least ten times. The chain links TRBV7-2 to TRBJ2-3; D is uncertain. The germline V gene has CDR1 SGHTA and CDR2 FQGNSA. With 4 bases removed from V and 5 bases from J, the gap between germline ends came to 10 bases. The CDR3 sequence is 13 residues long. The DNA of the CDR3 is TGTGCCAGCAGCTCCCCCCACCGAGATACGCAGTATTTT. Translated, it gives CASSSPHRDTQYF.

The J gene is TRBJ2-1, the V gene TRBV6-1, with 8 nucleotides matching TRBD2. V lost 3 bases, J lost 6 bases, and 4 bases stayed unmatched. The CDR3 spans 14 residues. From germline, CDR1 is MNHNS and CDR2 SASEGT. CDR3 coding DNA: TGTGCCAGCAGTGAGCGGGAGGTTATCAATGAGCAGTTCTTC. This translates into CASSEREVINEQFF.

The gene calls are TRBV6-1 and TRBJ2-1, with no clear D. From germline, CDR1 is MNHNS and CDR2 SASEGT. Deletions cut 8 bases from V and 9 bases from J, with 17 bases between. This CDR3 has 13 amino acids. CDR3 in DNA: TGTGCCAGCGTATCGGCGCTATTGGGTGAGCAGTTCTTC. It encodes CASVSALLGEQFF.